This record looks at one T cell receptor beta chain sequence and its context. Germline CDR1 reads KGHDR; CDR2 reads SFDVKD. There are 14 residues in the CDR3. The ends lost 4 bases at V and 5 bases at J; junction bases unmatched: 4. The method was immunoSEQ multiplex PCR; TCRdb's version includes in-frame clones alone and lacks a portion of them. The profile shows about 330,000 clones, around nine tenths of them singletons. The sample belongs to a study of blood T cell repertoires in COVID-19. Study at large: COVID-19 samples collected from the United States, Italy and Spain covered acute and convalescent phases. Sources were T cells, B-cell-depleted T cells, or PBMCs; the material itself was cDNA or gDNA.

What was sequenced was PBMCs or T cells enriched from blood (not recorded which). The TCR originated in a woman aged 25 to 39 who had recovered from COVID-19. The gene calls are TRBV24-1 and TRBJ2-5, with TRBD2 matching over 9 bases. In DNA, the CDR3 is TGTGCCACCAGTGACACCGCGGGGGGGGAGACCCAGTACTTC. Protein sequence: CATSDTAGGETQYF.